This T cell receptor beta chain was sequenced for a study of blood T cell repertoires in COVID-19. In the study overall: Nucleic acid was either cDNA or gDNA, and it came from T cells, B-cell-depleted T cells, or PBMCs.

Individuals drawn from around 25 US areas were about 18 to 95 years old. This clone was counted only a few times. The ends were cut back, 2 bases at V and 4 bases at J, with 12 bases in the middle. CDR1 and CDR2 (germline): MNHEY, SVGEGT. This CDR3 is 15 amino acids long. This table comes from immunoSEQ multiplex PCR, and its TCRdb copy is limited to in-frame clones, with some not included. The sample contains about 320,000 clones, roughly 85% of which appear only once. V usage is TRBV6-2 or TRBV6-3 and J usage is TRBJ2-1; tentatively, D is TRBD2 (7 bases). The sequence came from a woman aged 30 to 39 who had been exposed to COVID-19. The sequenced material came from PBMCs or T cells enriched from blood (not recorded which). The DNA of the CDR3 is TGTGCCAGCAGTTACGACGGGGGGCCTTACAATGAGCAGTTCTTC. It yields the protein CASSYDGGPYNEQFF.